The rows below give T cell receptor beta chains drawn from one sample of a study of early T cells in non-severe SARS-CoV-2 infection. Using its own MiXCR run on the 5' RACE reads, TCRdb lists one record per CDR3 protein. The sample lists about 72,000 distinct CDR3 sequences, roughly 9.1% seen once, with 6% to 8% in the top ten. Sequencing used whole blood, obtained at baseline. The receptor set was obtained from an adult who was a healthcare worker with PCR-confirmed SARS-CoV-2 infection or an uninfected control (not recorded which). Both conserved end residues are part of each CDR3. Clone size is given for some rows only: seen once, a few or many times, or a class if the clone is expanded.

abundance: many; v_gene: TRBV4-1; len: 14; j_gene: TRBJ2-2; CDR3aa: CASSPLAYTGELFF
abundance: -; v_gene: TRBV29-1; len: 15; j_gene: TRBJ2-3; CDR3aa: CSVEGLAPSPDTQYF
abundance: -; v_gene: TRBV6-6; len: 11; j_gene: TRBJ2-1; CDR3aa: CASSWSGEQFF
abundance: few; v_gene: TRBV4-1; len: 16; j_gene: TRBJ1-6; CDR3aa: CASSLDGLLGGSPLHF
abundance: few; v_gene: TRBV5-6; len: 15; j_gene: TRBJ2-1; CDR3aa: CASIRGSSSYNEQFF
abundance: many; v_gene: TRBV29-1; len: 13; j_gene: TRBJ2-7; CDR3aa: CSVETGQPYEQYF
abundance: many; v_gene: TRBV6-2/TRBV6-3; len: 16; j_gene: TRBJ2-1; CDR3aa: CASSAFGLAGTDEQFF
abundance: -; v_gene: TRBV6-5; len: 17; j_gene: TRBJ2-3; CDR3aa: CASSYPTSGGRTVTQYF
abundance: few; v_gene: TRBV5-4; len: 14; j_gene: TRBJ2-1; CDR3aa: CASSLVVGNNEQFF
abundance: few; v_gene: TRBV10-2; len: 12; j_gene: TRBJ1-1; CDR3aa: CASRRGGTEAFF
abundance: few; v_gene: TRBV10-2; len: 17; j_gene: TRBJ2-3; CDR3aa: CASSEQGRTGRLDTQYF
abundance: few; v_gene: TRBV20-1; len: 13; j_gene: TRBJ1-6; CDR3aa: CSARDSSGSPLHF
abundance: -; v_gene: TRBV11-2; len: 16; j_gene: TRBJ2-3; CDR3aa: CASSLGSRGGANTEYF
abundance: many; v_gene: TRBV19; len: 13; j_gene: TRBJ1-2; CDR3aa: CATEAGEGYGYTF
abundance: many; v_gene: TRBV24-1; len: 12; j_gene: TRBJ2-3; CDR3aa: CATSDLGDTQYF
abundance: -; v_gene: TRBV10-3; len: 14; j_gene: TRBJ2-1; CDR3aa: CATSTGQGLDEQFF
abundance: -; v_gene: TRBV6-5; len: 15; j_gene: TRBJ2-3; CDR3aa: CATLHRGFSTDTQYF
abundance: -; v_gene: TRBV4-3; len: 13; j_gene: TRBJ1-2; CDR3aa: CASSADRGNGYTF
abundance: -; v_gene: TRBV9; len: 15; j_gene: TRBJ2-5; CDR3aa: CASSKRDRDVETQYF
abundance: few; v_gene: TRBV5-1; len: 13; j_gene: TRBJ2-5; CDR3aa: CASTASVGETQYF
abundance: few; v_gene: TRBV12-3/TRBV12-4; len: 15; j_gene: TRBJ2-3; CDR3aa: CASSFGGSSTDTQYF
abundance: -; v_gene: TRBV5-1; len: 16; j_gene: TRBJ2-7; CDR3aa: CASSPGTSGGSYEQYF
abundance: -; v_gene: TRBV7-9; len: 14; j_gene: TRBJ1-1; CDR3aa: CASSQGQSNTEAFF
abundance: -; v_gene: TRBV6-4; len: 16; j_gene: TRBJ2-3; CDR3aa: CASSPGQGGRPDTQYF
abundance: -; v_gene: TRBV12-3/TRBV12-4; len: 15; j_gene: TRBJ1-2; CDR3aa: CASSTGSPPNYGYTF
abundance: -; v_gene: TRBV30; len: 13; j_gene: TRBJ1-1; CDR3aa: CAWTGRANTEAFF
abundance: -; v_gene: TRBV5-1; len: 12; j_gene: TRBJ2-5; CDR3aa: CASSLGEETQYF
abundance: many; v_gene: TRBV5-1; len: 15; j_gene: TRBJ2-1; CDR3aa: CASSEGVASYNEQFF
abundance: few; v_gene: TRBV10-3; len: 13; j_gene: TRBJ1-1; CDR3aa: CAISAGPSTEAFF
abundance: few; v_gene: TRBV20-1; len: 13; j_gene: TRBJ2-3; CDR3aa: CSALAGGRDTQYF
abundance: -; v_gene: TRBV7-2; len: 14; j_gene: TRBJ1-5; CDR3aa: CASSRQGASQPQHF
abundance: many; v_gene: TRBV4-3; len: 16; j_gene: TRBJ1-5; CDR3aa: CASSQDYFGVDQPQHF
abundance: -; v_gene: TRBV6-1; len: 15; j_gene: TRBJ2-1; CDR3aa: CASSEGWLGVREQFF
abundance: -; v_gene: TRBV24-1; len: 13; j_gene: TRBJ2-1; CDR3aa: CATSDLQGNEQFF
abundance: few; v_gene: TRBV7-9; len: 16; j_gene: TRBJ2-3; CDR3aa: CASSPGTSGVTDTQYF
abundance: many; v_gene: TRBV4-1; len: 13; j_gene: TRBJ2-1; CDR3aa: CASSQDFYNEQFF
abundance: few; v_gene: TRBV7-9; len: 14; j_gene: TRBJ2-7; CDR3aa: CASSHPGTLYEQYF
abundance: -; v_gene: TRBV28; len: 15; j_gene: TRBJ1-5; CDR3aa: CASSLFQYSNQPQHF
abundance: -; v_gene: TRBV10-3; len: 12; j_gene: TRBJ2-7; CDR3aa: CAVGPYADEQYF
abundance: -; v_gene: TRBV6-5; len: 14; j_gene: TRBJ2-7; CDR3aa: CASSYETGDYEQYF
abundance: -; v_gene: TRBV20-1; len: 13; j_gene: TRBJ2-3; CDR3aa: CSASEQGADTQYF
abundance: many; v_gene: TRBV5-1; len: 15; j_gene: TRBJ1-6; CDR3aa: CASSPERGVDSPLHF
abundance: many; v_gene: TRBV5-1; len: 16; j_gene: TRBJ2-1; CDR3aa: CASSGGGSGVVNEQFF
abundance: -; v_gene: TRBV5-6; len: 16; j_gene: TRBJ2-3; CDR3aa: CASSLGLAGLPGTQYF
abundance: few; v_gene: TRBV3-1; len: 13; j_gene: TRBJ2-3; CDR3aa: CASSPNEVDTQYF
abundance: -; v_gene: TRBV12-3/TRBV12-4; len: 14; j_gene: TRBJ1-4; CDR3aa: CASNRRGTNEKLFF
abundance: few; v_gene: TRBV10-3; len: 15; j_gene: TRBJ1-2; CDR3aa: CAISESEGRSKGYTF
abundance: many; v_gene: TRBV7-9; len: 17; j_gene: TRBJ2-1; CDR3aa: CASSLAQGVWVSNEQFF